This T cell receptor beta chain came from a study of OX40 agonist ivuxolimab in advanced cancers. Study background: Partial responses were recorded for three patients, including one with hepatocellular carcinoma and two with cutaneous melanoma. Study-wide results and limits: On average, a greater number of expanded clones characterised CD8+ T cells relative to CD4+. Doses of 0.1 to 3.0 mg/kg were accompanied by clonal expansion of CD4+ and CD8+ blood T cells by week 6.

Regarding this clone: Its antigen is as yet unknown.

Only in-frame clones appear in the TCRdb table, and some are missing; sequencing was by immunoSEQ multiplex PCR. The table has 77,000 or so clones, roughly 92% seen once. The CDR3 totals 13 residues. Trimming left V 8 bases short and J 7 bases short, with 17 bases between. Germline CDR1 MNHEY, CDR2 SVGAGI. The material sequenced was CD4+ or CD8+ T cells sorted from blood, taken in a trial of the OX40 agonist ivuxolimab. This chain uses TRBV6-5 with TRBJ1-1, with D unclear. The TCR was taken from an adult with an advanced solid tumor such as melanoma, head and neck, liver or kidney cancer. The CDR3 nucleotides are TGTGCCAGCTTATTGAGGGTCGGCTTTGAAGCTTTCTTT. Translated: CASLLRVGFEAFF.